The clone carrying this T cell receptor (beta chain) was detected only once. The record originates from a study of blood T cell repertoires in COVID-19. Study-level information: PBMCs, B-cell-depleted T cells, or T cells provided the cDNA or gDNA that made up the material.

The repertoire was sequenced with immunoSEQ multiplex PCR; TCRdb's copy has only in-frame clones and lacks some. This table holds roughly 290,000 clones, around 90% found once. The germline CDR1 and CDR2 sequences are SGHDT and YYEEEE. This CDR3 contains 14 residues. The V gene lost 1 base and the J gene lost 7 bases, with 14 bases spanning the gap. The clonotype originates from a woman in her thirties with COVID-19, enrolled during active disease. V gene TRBV5-6 combines with J gene TRBJ1-1, with D possibly matching TRBD1 (5 bases). Sequencing was performed on peripheral blood. CDR3 sequence (DNA): TGTGCCAGCAGCTTGCCCCCCCTCGACAGTGAAGCTTTCTTT. Amino acids: CASSLPPLDSEAFF.